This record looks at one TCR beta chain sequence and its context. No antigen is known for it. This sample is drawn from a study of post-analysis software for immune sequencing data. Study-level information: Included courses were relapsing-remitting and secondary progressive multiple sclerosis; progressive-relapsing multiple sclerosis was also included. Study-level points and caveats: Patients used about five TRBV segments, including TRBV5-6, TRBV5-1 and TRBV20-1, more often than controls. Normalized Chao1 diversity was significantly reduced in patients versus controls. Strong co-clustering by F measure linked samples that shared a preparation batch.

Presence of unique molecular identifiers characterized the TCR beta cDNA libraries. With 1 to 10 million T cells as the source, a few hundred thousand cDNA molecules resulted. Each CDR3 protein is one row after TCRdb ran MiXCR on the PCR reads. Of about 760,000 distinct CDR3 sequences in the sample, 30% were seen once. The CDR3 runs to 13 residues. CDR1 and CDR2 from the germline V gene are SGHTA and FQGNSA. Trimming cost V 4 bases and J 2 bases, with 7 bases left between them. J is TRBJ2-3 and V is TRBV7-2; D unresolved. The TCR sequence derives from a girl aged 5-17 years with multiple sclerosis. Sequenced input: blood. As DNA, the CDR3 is TGTGCCAGCAGCTCCCGTATCACAGATACGCAGTATTTT. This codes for CASSSRITDTQYF.